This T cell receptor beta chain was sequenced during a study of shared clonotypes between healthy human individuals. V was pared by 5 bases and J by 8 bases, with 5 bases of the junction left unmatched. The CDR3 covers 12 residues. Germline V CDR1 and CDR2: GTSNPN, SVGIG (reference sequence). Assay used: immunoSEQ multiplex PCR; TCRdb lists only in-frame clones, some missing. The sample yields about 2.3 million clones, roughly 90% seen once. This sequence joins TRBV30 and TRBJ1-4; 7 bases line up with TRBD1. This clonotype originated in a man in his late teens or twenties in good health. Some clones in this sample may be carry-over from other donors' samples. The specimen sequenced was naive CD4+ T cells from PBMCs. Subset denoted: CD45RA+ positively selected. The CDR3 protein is CAWGAGGEKLFF. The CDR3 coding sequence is TGTGCCTGGGGGGCAGGGGGAGAAAAACTGTTTTTT. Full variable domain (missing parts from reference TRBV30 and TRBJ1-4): SQTIHQWPATLVQPVGSPLSLECTVEGTSNPNLYWYRQAAGRGLQLLFYSVGIGQISSEVPQNLSASRPQDRQFILSSKKLLLSDSGFYLCAWGAGGEKLFFGSGTQLSVL.